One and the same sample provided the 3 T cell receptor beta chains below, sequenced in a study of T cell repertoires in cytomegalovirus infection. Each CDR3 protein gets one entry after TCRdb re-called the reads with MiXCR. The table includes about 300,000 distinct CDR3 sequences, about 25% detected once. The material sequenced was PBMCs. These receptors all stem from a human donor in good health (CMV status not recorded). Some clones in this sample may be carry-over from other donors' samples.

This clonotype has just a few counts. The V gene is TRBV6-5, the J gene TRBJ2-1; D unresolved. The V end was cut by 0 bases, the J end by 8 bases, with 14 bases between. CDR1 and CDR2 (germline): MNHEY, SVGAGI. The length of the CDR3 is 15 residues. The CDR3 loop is CASSYSWTPTHEQFF. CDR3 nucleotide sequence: TGTGCCAGCAGTTACTCTTGGACGCCTACCCATGAGCAGTTCTTC.

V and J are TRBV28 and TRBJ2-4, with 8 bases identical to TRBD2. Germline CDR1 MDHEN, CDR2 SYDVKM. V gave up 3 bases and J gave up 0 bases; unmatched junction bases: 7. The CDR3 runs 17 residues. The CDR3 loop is CASSLRGDFLAKNIQYF. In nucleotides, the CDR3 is TGTGCCAGCAGTTTGCGGGGGGACTTTTTAGCCAAAAACATTCAGTACTTC. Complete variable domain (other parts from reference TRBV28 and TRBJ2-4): DVKVTQSSRYLVKRTGEKVFLECVQDMDHENMFWYRQDPGLGLRLIYFSYDVKMKEKGDIPEGYSVSREKKERFSLILESASTNQTSMYLCASSLRGDFLAKNIQYFGAGTRLSVL.

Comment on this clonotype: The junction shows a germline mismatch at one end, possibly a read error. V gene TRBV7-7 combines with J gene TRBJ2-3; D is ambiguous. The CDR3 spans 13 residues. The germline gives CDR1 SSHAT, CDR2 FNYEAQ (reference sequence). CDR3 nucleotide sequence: TGTGCTAGCAGCCTACTCGAGACAGATACGCAGTATTTT. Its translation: CASSLLETDTQYF.